What follows are 17 T cell receptor beta chains derived from one specimen sequenced in a study of blood T cell repertoires in COVID-19. Measured with immunoSEQ multiplex PCR; TCRdb has only the in-frame clones, and not every one. The table includes about 130,000 clones, 84% detected once. The sample taken for sequencing was peripheral blood. The receptor set was obtained from an older woman with acute or convalescent COVID-19.

This clone was seen more than once but under ten times. This sequence joins TRBV11-2 and TRBJ1-5; weak D call: TRBD1 (5 bases). The ends were cut back, 3 bases at V and 1 base at J, with 10 bases in the middle. CDR1 is SGHAT and CDR2 is FQNNGV in the germline V gene. CDR3 length: 15 amino acids. The CDR3, as DNA: TGTGCCAGCAGCTTGGGGGGTCAAAGCAATCAGCCCCAGCATTTT. This codes for CASSLGGQSNQPQHF.

J is TRBJ1-6 and V is TRBV12-3 or TRBV12-4; D uncertain. V gave up 8 bases and J gave up 9 bases, with 11 bases separating them. CDR3 size: 12 residues. The CDR3 here is CASGGSGSPLHF. CDR3 DNA sequence: TGTGCCAGCGGCGGGAGCGGTTCACCCCTCCACTTT.

This clone was seen a handful of times. This chain joins TRBV19 and TRBJ1-3, with a weak D call TRBD1 (5 bases). The CDR3 covers 11 residues. Germline V gene data show CDR1 as LNHDA and CDR2 as SQIVND (reference sequence). Trimming took off 2 bases at V and 16 bases at J, with 12 bases between the two ends. This CDR3 is CASSISRVKYF. In nucleotides, the CDR3 is TGTGCCAGTAGTATATCCAGGGTGAAGTATTTT.

This chain joins TRBV4-2 and TRBJ1-3, with a tentative D call TRBD1 (5 bases). V was clipped by 2 bases and J by 8 bases, with 13 bases between them. Germline lookup yields CDR1 LGHNA and CDR2 YNFKEQ. This CDR3 is built from 14 residues. CDR3 in DNA: TGTGCCAGCAGCCAAAAGCTGACGGGGGACACCATATATTTT. This gives the protein CASSQKLTGDTIYF.

The chain carries TRBV2 and TRBJ2-5, with 13 nucleotides matching TRBD2. Losses at the gene ends were 7 bases for V and 2 bases for J; bases not matched to a gene: 13. The germline gives CDR1 SNHLY, CDR2 FYNNEI. This CDR3 region has 18 residues. The DNA for the CDR3 is TGTGCCAGCACCCCAGGGGGGGTGGGACTAGCGGGGCAAGAGACCCAGTACTTC. Translation: CASTPGGVGLAGQETQYF.

This chain connects TRBV5-4 to TRBJ2-1, with TRBD1 identical over 7 bases. This CDR3 has 15 residues. The germline V gene has CDR1 SGHNT and CDR2 YYREEE (reference sequence). V trimming: 4 bases; J trimming: 9 bases; junction bases outside the gene matches: 13. The CDR3 region is CASSHRDEGAGEQFF. The CDR3 DNA sequence: TGTGCCAGCAGCCACCGTGACGAGGGGGCAGGTGAGCAGTTCTTC.

The chain has TRBV28 and TRBJ2-5; 7 bases are shared with TRBD1. Germline CDR1 is MDHEN and CDR2 is SYDVKM. Trimming at V came to 9 bases and at J to 8 bases, leaving 9 bases not matched to a gene. The CDR3 runs to 12 residues. This chain's CDR3 is CASSGQVKTQYF. The CDR3 coding sequence is TGTGCCAGTTCAGGACAGGTTAAAACCCAGTACTTC. The full variable domain, in which reference TRBV28 and TRBJ2-5 provide the parts outside the CDR3, is DVKVTQSSRYLVKRTGEKVFLECVQDMDHENMFWYRQDPGLGLRLIYFSYDVKMKEKGDIPEGYSVSREKKERFSLILESASTNQTSMYLCASSGQVKTQYFGPGTRLLVL.

The J gene is TRBJ1-6, the V gene TRBV27; D uncertain. Trimming took off 3 bases at V and 0 bases at J, with 9 bases between the two ends. Germline V CDR1 and CDR2: MNHEY, SMNVEV (reference sequence). The CDR3 sequence is 16 residues long. The CDR3 loop reads CASSLAVSSYNSPLHF. The CDR3 DNA reads as TGTGCCAGCAGTTTGGCGGTTAGCTCCTATAATTCACCCCTCCACTTT.

This rearrangement joins TRBV10-1 to TRBJ1-1; TRBD1 aligns across 9 bases. CDR1 is WNHNN and CDR2 is SYGVQD in the germline V gene (reference sequence). This CDR3 has 12 residues. V lost 10 bases and J lost 7; bases outside the gene matches: 7. CDR3 sequence (DNA): TGCGCCACTCCGGACAGGGGATTTGAAGCTTTCTTT. Protein product: CATPDRGFEAFF.

The chain recombines TRBV11-2 with TRBJ2-2, with 13 bases identical to TRBD2. CDR1 and CDR2 from the germline V gene are SGHAT and FQNNGV. J was trimmed by 6 bases and V by 7 bases; bases with no gene match: 14. The CDR3 runs to 18 residues. This CDR3 is CASTQLAGGPKVSGELFF. The CDR3 DNA sequence: TGTGCCAGCACGCAACTAGCGGGGGGGCCGAAGGTCTCCGGGGAGCTGTTTTTT. The complete variable domain, with remaining parts taken from reference TRBV11-2 and TRBJ2-2, reads EAGVAQSPRYKIIEKRQSVAFWCNPISGHATLYWYQQILGQGPKLLIQFQNNGVVDDSQLPKDRFSAERLKGVDSTLKIQPAKLEDSAVYLCASTQLAGGPKVSGELFFGEGSRLTVL.

V is TRBV11-2 and J is TRBJ2-1; weak D call: TRBD2 (7 bases). The germline V and J ends were trimmed by 0 bases and 1 base, with 22 bases remaining between them. This CDR3 has 20 amino acids. Germline V gene data show CDR1 as SGHAT and CDR2 as FQNNGV. Written as DNA, the CDR3 is TGTGCCAGCAGCTTAGAATGGGGGGGGGCCTCCCGAAGGTCCTACAATGAGCAGTTCTTC. Amino acid sequence: CASSLEWGGASRRSYNEQFF.

This clone is a singleton in its sample. DNA of the CDR3: TGTGCCAGTCGGAGGACAGACCTGTGGGACACTGAAGCTTTCTTT. This translates into CASRRTDLWDTEAFF. The rearrangement uses TRBV19 and TRBJ1-1; D possibly corresponds to TRBD1 (6 bases). V was pared by 8 bases and J by 3 bases, with 19 bases between. CDR1 LNHDA and CDR2 SQIVND come from the germline V gene (reference sequence). The CDR3 covers 15 residues.

This sequence joins TRBV25-1 and TRBJ2-7, with 9 bases aligning to TRBD1. The CDR3 loop spans 17 amino acids. Germline-derived CDR1 and CDR2 are MGHDK and SYGVNS. Trimming removed 6 bases from V and 1 base from J; junction bases left unmatched: 13. CDR3 residues: CASRGGTGFGNSYEQYF. The DNA for the CDR3 is TGTGCCAGCAGGGGGGGGACAGGGTTTGGGAATTCCTACGAGCAGTACTTC.

The chain couples TRBV27 to TRBJ1-1; D perhaps matches TRBD1 (5 bases). Trimming removed 5 bases at V and 7 bases at J, with 11 bases between. The V gene's germline CDR1 is MNHEY and CDR2 SMNVEV (reference sequence). The CDR3 is 12 residues long. The CDR3 DNA reads as TGTGCCAGCAGTACGACAGAGAATGAAGCTTTCTTT. Residues: CASSTTENEAFF.

The rearrangement links TRBV3-1 (or the pseudogene TRBV3-2) to TRBJ1-3, with 8 bases that match TRBD1. Germline CDR1 and CDR2: LGHDT and YNNKEL (reference sequence). The CDR3 is 14 amino acids. The ends lost 10 bases at V and 0 bases at J; junction bases unmatched: 5. This CDR3 reads CATRQGSSGNTIYF. CDR3 nucleotides: TGTGCCACCCGACAGGGGAGCTCTGGAAACACCATATATTTT.

The chain recombines TRBV4-2 with TRBJ2-3, with a weak D call TRBD2 (5 bases). This CDR3 region has 15 residues. CDR1 and CDR2 (germline): LGHNA, YNFKEQ. Trimming removed 7 bases at V and 4 bases at J, with 18 bases between. CDR3 DNA: TGTGCCAGCAAACTCGGGGTCCTCGGGGCAGATACGCAGTATTTT. The encoded protein is CASKLGVLGADTQYF.

The chain is built from TRBV2 and TRBJ2-3, with 11 bases aligning to TRBD1. Trimming took 7 bases from V and 4 from J; bases not matched to a gene: 4. The CDR3 contains 14 residues. Germline lookup yields CDR1 SNHLY and CDR2 FYNNEI. In nucleotides, the CDR3 is TGTGCCAGCACCCGGACAGGGGGCGCAGATACGCAGTATTTT. Translating it yields CASTRTGGADTQYF.